Below are 27 T cell receptor beta chains sequenced from a single sample in a study of control samples from healthy donors and cancer patients. Clones were sequenced by immunoSEQ multiplex PCR, and TCRdb holds only the in-frame ones, with some missing. The top ten clones hold less than 2% of a sample with approximately 150,000 clones, about 86% of them seen once. Sequenced: blood. These receptors all come from a man between 18 and 29 years old in good health.

The chain joins TRBV19 to TRBJ1-6, with 9 bases lining up with TRBD1. Germline CDR1 reads LNHDA; CDR2 reads SQIVND (reference sequence). V lost 4 bases and J lost 7; bases outside the gene matches: 2. The CDR3 is 14 amino acids. This CDR3 is CASSTGTGNSPLHF. The CDR3 coding sequence is TGTGCCAGTAGTACGGGGACAGGGAATTCACCCCTCCACTTT.

This clone was found a few times. The chain carries TRBV9 and TRBJ2-1, with D maybe TRBD1 (6 bases). This CDR3 is built from 12 residues. Germline assignment: CDR1 SGDLS and CDR2 YYNGEE. V was trimmed by 3 bases and J by 9 bases, leaving 10 bases between them. The CDR3 here is CASSGQASEQFF. CDR3 bases: TGTGCCAGCAGCGGACAGGCGTCTGAGCAGTTCTTC.

CDR3 protein: CASSHETVSKLFF. The CDR3 DNA reads TGTGCCAGCAGCCACGAGACTGTGTCTAAACTGTTTTTT. V is TRBV4-2 and J is TRBJ1-4; D is uncertain. Between the trimmed V and J ends, which lost 3 bases and 11 bases, there was a span of 13 bases. Germline CDR1 reads LGHNA; CDR2 reads YNFKEQ. The CDR3 contains 13 residues.

V is TRBV6-2 or TRBV6-3 and J is TRBJ2-1; the D is unclear. V was trimmed by 4 bases and J by 4 bases, leaving 14 bases between them. The CDR3 runs to 15 residues. Germline V gene sequence: CDR1 MNHEY, CDR2 SVGEGT. The CDR3 coding sequence is TGTGCCAGCAGTTCTCTGACTGTAGCTTACAATGAGCAGTTCTTC. It encodes CASSSLTVAYNEQFF.

This rearrangement joins TRBV7-3 to TRBJ2-7, with D unresolved. The CDR3 is 14 amino acids. From germline, CDR1 is SGHTA and CDR2 FQGTGA. Trimming removed 1 base at V and 2 bases at J, with 9 bases between. The CDR3 DNA reads as TGTGCCAGCAGCTTAAGCCCTAACACCTACGAGCAGTACTTC. This sequence encodes CASSLSPNTYEQYF.

V usage is TRBV13 and J usage is TRBJ2-3, with 11 nucleotides matching TRBD2. Looked up from germline, CDR1 is PRHDT and CDR2 is FYEKMQ (reference sequence). V lost 3 bases and J lost 3; bases outside the gene matches: 8. The CDR3 loop spans 17 amino acids. CDR3 sequence reads: CASSFPSGGMETDTQYF. CDR3 DNA: TGTGCCAGCAGCTTTCCTAGCGGGGGGATGGAGACAGATACGCAGTATTTT.

The chain recombines TRBV11-2 with TRBJ1-4; D is unclear. V gave up 5 bases and J gave up 5 bases, with 15 bases separating them. The CDR3 covers 15 residues. From germline, CDR1 is SGHAT and CDR2 FQNNGV. This chain's CDR3 is CASSPSPGLNEKLFF. Here the CDR3 DNA reads TGTGCCAGCAGCCCTAGTCCGGGCCTAAATGAAAAACTGTTTTTT.

The rearrangement uses TRBV19 and TRBJ1-2; unclear D gene. Germline lookup yields CDR1 LNHDA and CDR2 SQIVND (reference sequence). The CDR3 has 13 amino acids. Trimming took 5 bases from V and 3 from J, leaving 10 bases between them. The CDR3 sequence: CASSVRTDYGYTF. The CDR3 DNA follows: TGTGCCAGTAGTGTACGGACGGACTATGGCTACACCTTC.

The chain joins TRBV7-2 to TRBJ2-7, with TRBD1 identical over 9 bases. The CDR3 is made up of 14 amino acids. With 5 bases clipped from V and 0 bases from J, the junction kept 2 bases outside the gene matches. The germline V gene has CDR1 SGHTA and CDR2 FQGNSA. In DNA form, the CDR3 reads TGTGCCAGCAGCCGGACAGGGGCCTCCTACGAGCAGTACTTC. It encodes CASSRTGASYEQYF.

This chain joins TRBV4-2 and TRBJ2-2, with 8 bases identical to TRBD1. This CDR3 region has 17 residues. V lost 1 base, J lost 3 bases, and 7 bases stayed unmatched. Per germline, CDR1 LGHNA and CDR2 YNFKEQ. Here the CDR3 DNA reads TGTGCCAGCAGCCAAGGTTCGACAGGGGCCTACACCGGGGAGCTGTTTTTT. Protein product: CASSQGSTGAYTGELFF.

V usage is TRBV28 and J usage is TRBJ2-5; tentatively, D is TRBD1 (5 bases). Germline V CDR1 and CDR2: MDHEN, SYDVKM. The CDR3 is made up of 13 amino acids. V lost 5 bases to trimming and J lost 5 bases, with 12 bases between them. The CDR3 DNA is TGTGCCAGCAGTCAGACAGTCTGGGAGACCCAGTACTTC. Translation gives CASSQTVWETQYF.

Only one count was recorded for this clone. V and J are TRBV11-2 and TRBJ1-6, with D hard to call. V was trimmed by 5 bases and J by 7 bases, leaving 18 bases between them. CDR3 size: 16 residues. Germline-derived CDR1 and CDR2 are SGHAT and FQNNGV. CDR3 nucleotides: TGTGCCAGCAGCCTTTACACTCCCCGTGTGAATTCACCCCTCCACTTT. Its protein product is CASSLYTPRVNSPLHF. The full variable domain, its missing parts supplied by reference TRBV11-2 and TRBJ1-6, is EAGVAQSPRYKIIEKRQSVAFWCNPISGHATLYWYQQILGQGPKLLIQFQNNGVVDDSQLPKDRFSAERLKGVDSTLKIQPAKLEDSAVYLCASSLYTPRVNSPLHFGNGTRLTVT.

The rearrangement uses TRBV5-1 and TRBJ1-3; 12 bases agree with TRBD1. The CDR3 extends over 15 amino acids. With 3 bases clipped from V and 4 bases from J, the junction kept 2 bases outside the gene matches. Germline V CDR1 and CDR2: SGHRS, YFSETQ. The CDR3 DNA reads TGCGCCAGCAGCTGGGGGACAGGGGGCGGAAACACCATATATTTT. It codes for CASSWGTGGGNTIYF.

The rearrangement joins TRBV19 to TRBJ2-5, with D perhaps matching TRBD1 (6 bases). V was trimmed by 2 bases and J by 5 bases, leaving 12 bases between them. CDR3 length equals 14 residues. CDR1 and CDR2 from the germline V gene are LNHDA and SQIVND (reference sequence). The CDR3 loop is CASSISRGWETQYF. The CDR3 bases are TGTGCCAGTAGTATATCGAGGGGGTGGGAGACCCAGTACTTC.

This clone was observed once. The rearrangement links TRBV28 to TRBJ1-2; 8 nucleotides match TRBD1. The CDR3 runs 14 residues. Germline values: CDR1 MDHEN, CDR2 SYDVKM. J was trimmed by 7 bases and V by 6 bases; bases with no gene match: 10. The CDR3 spells CASSVDRVGFGYTF. The CDR3 nucleotides are TGTGCCAGCAGCGTGGACAGGGTGGGTTTTGGCTACACCTTC.

This rearrangement joins TRBV30 to TRBJ2-6; 7 nucleotides align to TRBD1. Germline CDR1 reads GTSNPN; CDR2 reads SVGIG (reference sequence). The V gene end was trimmed by 5 bases and the J gene end by 0 bases; junction bases not matched to a gene: 7. There are 16 residues in the CDR3. The CDR3 DNA reads TGTGCCTGGTCCGGGACAGCGTTCTCTGGGGCCAACGTCCTGACTTTC. Translating gives CAWSGTAFSGANVLTF.

This chain connects TRBV11-1 to TRBJ1-2, with 7 nucleotides matching TRBD1. Germline CDR1 is SGHAT and CDR2 is FQDESV (reference sequence). Unmatched junction bases numbered 8, after V lost 0 bases and J lost 4 bases. CDR3 length equals 16 residues. The CDR3 sequence is CASSLAASRGSYGYTF. In DNA form, the CDR3 reads TGTGCCAGCAGCTTAGCCGCTAGCAGGGGGAGCTATGGCTACACCTTC. Supplemented by reference TRBV11-1 and TRBJ1-2, the full variable domain reads EAEVAQSPRYKITEKSQAVAFWCDPISGHATLYWYRQILGQGPELLVQFQDESVVDDSQLPKDRFSAERLKGVDSTLKIQPAELGDSAMYLCASSLAASRGSYGYTFGSGTRLTVV.

The V gene is TRBV10-1, the J gene TRBJ2-1; 10 bases map to TRBD2. The V gene's germline CDR1 is WNHNN and CDR2 SYGVQD (reference sequence). The CDR3 consists of 18 residues. The V and J ends lost 4 bases and 0 bases, in that order; junction bases with no gene match: 9. The CDR3 spells CASSGGSGGLRSYNEQFF. The CDR3 DNA follows: TGCGCCAGCAGTGGCGGTAGCGGGGGGCTACGCTCCTACAATGAGCAGTTCTTC.

J is TRBJ2-3 and V is TRBV15; possible D gene TRBD1, 6 bases. Trimming removed 1 base at V and 3 bases at J, with 14 bases between. The CDR3 runs to 16 residues. In germline, CDR1 is LNHNV, CDR2 YYDKDF (reference sequence). The CDR3 spells CATSRGTGTGTDTQYF. CDR3 coding DNA: TGTGCCACCAGCAGAGGAACAGGGACGGGGACAGATACGCAGTATTTT. The full variable domain, with the rest looked up from reference TRBV15 and TRBJ2-3, is DAMVIQNPRYQVTQFGKPVTLSCSQTLNHNVMYWYQQKSSQAPKLLFHYYDKDFNNEADTPDNFQSRRPNTSFCFLDIRSPGLGDTAMYLCATSRGTGTGTDTQYFGPGTRLTVL.

The chain carries TRBV19 and TRBJ1-6; 11 nucleotides agree with TRBD1. Per germline, CDR1 LNHDA and CDR2 SQIVND (reference sequence). V was pared by 3 bases and J by 6 bases, with 4 bases of the junction left unmatched. This CDR3 contains 16 residues. The DNA of the CDR3 is TGTGCCAGTAGTATGAGGACAGGGGGCATTAATTCACCCCTCCACTTT. Residues: CASSMRTGGINSPLHF.

The V and J genes are TRBV7-8 and TRBJ1-1; D gene uncertain. The germline V gene encodes CDR1 SGHVS and CDR2 FQNEAQ. V was cut by 5 bases and J by 11 bases, with 21 bases left in between. CDR3 size: 14 residues. CDR3 sequence: CASSRQTRPFEAFF. CDR3 DNA: TGTGCCAGCAGCCGCCAGACAAGACCCTTTGAGGCTTTCTTT.

V gene TRBV3-1 (or the pseudogene TRBV3-2) combines with J gene TRBJ2-5; D gene ambiguous. V dropped 3 bases and J dropped 0 bases, with 14 bases sitting between them. The CDR3 spans 16 residues. CDR1 and CDR2 (germline): LGHDT, YNNKEL (reference sequence). The chain's CDR3 is CASSQVGGRYQETQYF. Here the CDR3 DNA reads TGTGCCAGCAGCCAGGTGGGCGGAAGATACCAAGAGACCCAGTACTTC.

CDR3 coding DNA: TGTGCCAGCAGTACAGTACTGATGAACACTGAAGCTTTCTTT. It specifies CASSTVLMNTEAFF. V usage is TRBV28 and J usage is TRBJ1-1; D is unresolved. Germline V gives CDR1 MDHEN, CDR2 SYDVKM. V was cut by 5 bases and J by 0 bases, with 10 bases left in between. The CDR3 is 14 residues long.

This chain connects TRBV6-5 to TRBJ1-1; no reliable D call. Germline-derived CDR1 and CDR2 are MNHEY and SVGAGI. CDR3 length: 14 residues. The V end was cut by 0 bases, the J end by 4 bases, with 9 bases between. The CDR3 sequence is CASSYSSPGTEAFF. CDR3 sequence (DNA): TGTGCCAGCAGTTACTCGTCCCCAGGCACTGAAGCTTTCTTT.

This clone was counted a few times. The rearrangement uses TRBV28 and TRBJ1-3, with D unclear. Germline loops: CDR1 MDHEN, CDR2 SYDVKM. The ends were cut back, 2 bases at V and 9 bases at J, with 14 bases in the middle. CDR3 size: 14 residues. The CDR3 coding sequence is TGTGCCAGCAGTTTAGCCAGGATTGGATTCACCATATATTTT. Encoded protein: CASSLARIGFTIYF.

This chain connects TRBV27 to TRBJ2-1, with D unresolved. CDR3 length equals 16 residues. V lost 4 bases to trimming and J lost 1 base, with 14 bases between them. Germline CDR1 MNHEY, CDR2 SMNVEV (reference sequence). CDR3 nucleotide sequence: TGTGCCAGCAGTTCCGTTGACCCGGGTTCCTACAATGAGCAGTTCTTC. Translation: CASSSVDPGSYNEQFF.

The chain links TRBV6-5 to TRBJ2-3; tentatively, D is TRBD1 (6 bases). Germline V gene lookup returns CDR1 MNHEY and CDR2 SVGAGI. V was pared by 0 bases and J by 2 bases, with 6 bases between. The CDR3 covers 14 residues. In DNA, the CDR3 is TGTGCCAGCAGTTACTCGGGGGCCACAGATACGCAGTATTTT. It specifies CASSYSGATDTQYF.